The 11 T cell receptor beta chains given below trace back to one sample, sequenced in a study of T cell responses to AZD1222 COVID-19 vaccine. TCRdb's copy holds only in-frame clones and misses some; the assay was immunoSEQ multiplex PCR. The data show approximately 190,000 clones, just over 90% seen once. The sequenced sample was peripheral blood, obtained on day 0 of AZD1222 vaccination. These receptors were collected from an adult in good health.

This chain joins TRBV29-1 and TRBJ1-5, with no clear D. Germline V gene lookup returns CDR1 SQVTM and CDR2 ANQGSEA. This CDR3 is built from 13 residues. The V end lost 6 bases, the J end lost 1 base, and 10 bases lay between the germline ends. CDR3 region: CSVQMDSNQPQHF. In nucleotides, the CDR3 is TGCAGCGTCCAAATGGACAGCAATCAGCCCCAGCATTTT.

The sample holds many counts of this clone. The chain has TRBV12-5 and TRBJ1-1; no clear D gene. Germline V gene lookup returns CDR1 LGHNT and CDR2 FRNRAP. Trimming took off 6 bases at V and 4 bases at J, with 12 bases between the two ends. The CDR3 is 13 residues long. The CDR3 spells CASGEREGTEAFF. As DNA, the CDR3 is TGTGCTAGTGGAGAAAGGGAGGGCACTGAAGCTTTCTTT.

J is TRBJ2-7 and V is TRBV13; perhaps TRBD1 as D (5 bases). The CDR3 is made up of 16 amino acids. Germline CDR1 PRHDT, CDR2 FYEKMQ (reference sequence). Trimming cost V 2 bases and J 6 bases, with 20 bases left between them. In DNA form, the CDR3 reads TGTGCCAGCAGCTTATTTAGGGGCGGAGAAGTTGGCGAGCAGTACTTC. Protein sequence: CASSLFRGGEVGEQYF.

The chain is built from TRBV6-5 and TRBJ2-2; TRBD2 aligns across 7 bases. The V gene end was trimmed by 5 bases and the J gene end by 1 base; junction bases not matched to a gene: 4. Per the germline V gene, CDR1 is MNHEY and CDR2 is SVGAGI. The CDR3 is 15 residues long. The CDR3 coding sequence is TGTGCCAGCAGTATCCAGCGGGGGAACACCGGGGAGCTGTTTTTT. Residues: CASSIQRGNTGELFF.

The chain is built from TRBV4-2 and TRBJ2-3; 13 nucleotides agree with TRBD2. Germline CDR1 and CDR2: LGHNA and YNFKEQ. This CDR3 spans 17 amino acids. The V gene end was trimmed by 0 bases and the J gene end by 4 bases; junction bases not matched to a gene: 4. The DNA of the CDR3 is TGTGCCAGCAGCCAAGAGGGACTAGCGGGGTTATCAGATACGCAGTATTTT. Protein sequence: CASSQEGLAGLSDTQYF.

Regarding this clone: Other DNA sequences in this specimen translate into the identical CDR3. This chain uses TRBV18 with TRBJ1-5, with unresolved D. This CDR3 has 13 amino acids. Germline V gene lookup returns CDR1 KGHSH and CDR2 LQKENI. The V and J ends lost 2 bases and 4 bases respectively, with 6 bases between them. The CDR3 is CASSPDLNQPQHF. CDR3 in DNA: TGTGCCAGCTCACCAGACTTAAATCAGCCCCAGCATTTT.

The rearrangement uses TRBV2 and TRBJ1-1; D is unresolved. The germline V gene encodes CDR1 SNHLY and CDR2 FYNNEI. CDR3 length: 13 amino acids. V was trimmed by 6 bases and J by 0 bases, leaving 8 bases between them. The CDR3 DNA reads as TGTGCCAGCAGACGCATAATGAACACTGAAGCTTTCTTT. As protein: CASRRIMNTEAFF. Combining the CDR3 with reference TRBV2 and TRBJ1-1 gives the whole variable domain EPEVTQTPSHQVTQMGQEVILRCVPISNHLYFYWYRQILGQKVEFLVSFYNNEISEKSEIFDDQFSVERPDGSNFTLKIRSTKLEDSAMYFCASRRIMNTEAFFGQGTRLTVV.

This sequence joins TRBV19 and TRBJ1-4; tentatively, D is TRBD1 (5 bases). There are 17 residues in the CDR3. V was cut by 5 bases and J by 6 bases, with 22 bases left in between. The germline V gene has CDR1 LNHDA and CDR2 SQIVND (reference sequence). CDR3 nucleotide sequence: TGTGCCAGTAGTTTTTACCCTCCGGGACGGGGAGATGAAAAACTGTTTTTT. Translation gives CASSFYPPGRGDEKLFF.

The chain employs TRBV6-1 and TRBJ2-7, with 7 bases aligning to TRBD2. CDR1 is MNHNS and CDR2 is SASEGT in the germline V gene. The CDR3 totals 15 residues. V dropped 5 bases and J dropped 4; count of bases not matched to a gene: 11. The CDR3 sequence: CASSSPTLARYEQYF. The DNA of the CDR3 is TGTGCCAGCAGTTCTCCCACACTAGCGAGGTACGAGCAGTACTTC.

This clone came up once. V usage is TRBV7-8 and J usage is TRBJ1-3; 8 bases match TRBD1. Germline CDR1 reads SGHVS; CDR2 reads FQNEAQ. CDR3 length: 15 residues. With 7 bases clipped from V and 0 bases from J, the junction kept 5 bases outside the gene matches. The CDR3 coding sequence is TGTGCCAGCATGACAGGGGCCTTCTCTGGAAACACCATATATTTT. Translating gives CASMTGAFSGNTIYF.

This chain links TRBV4-2 with TRBJ2-5; the match to TRBD2 covers 9 bases. The CDR3 extends over 16 amino acids. From germline, CDR1 is LGHNA and CDR2 YNFKEQ. V lost 1 base, J lost 5 bases, and 8 bases stayed unmatched. The CDR3 loop reads CASSQVTISGSETQYF. The CDR3 region has the DNA TGTGCCAGCAGCCAAGTGACGATTAGCGGGAGTGAGACCCAGTACTTC.